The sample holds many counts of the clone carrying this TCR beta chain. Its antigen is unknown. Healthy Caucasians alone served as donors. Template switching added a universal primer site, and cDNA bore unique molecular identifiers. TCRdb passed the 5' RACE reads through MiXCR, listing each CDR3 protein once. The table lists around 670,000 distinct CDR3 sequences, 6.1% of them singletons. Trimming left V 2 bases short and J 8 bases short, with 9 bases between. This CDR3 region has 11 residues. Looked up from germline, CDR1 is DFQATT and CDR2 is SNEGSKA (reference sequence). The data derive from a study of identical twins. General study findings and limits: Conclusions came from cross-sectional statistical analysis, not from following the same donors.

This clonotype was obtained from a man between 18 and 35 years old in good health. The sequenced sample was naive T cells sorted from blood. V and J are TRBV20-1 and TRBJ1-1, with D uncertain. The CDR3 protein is CSARFTAEAFF. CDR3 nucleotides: TGCAGTGCTAGATTTACAGCCGAAGCTTTCTTT.